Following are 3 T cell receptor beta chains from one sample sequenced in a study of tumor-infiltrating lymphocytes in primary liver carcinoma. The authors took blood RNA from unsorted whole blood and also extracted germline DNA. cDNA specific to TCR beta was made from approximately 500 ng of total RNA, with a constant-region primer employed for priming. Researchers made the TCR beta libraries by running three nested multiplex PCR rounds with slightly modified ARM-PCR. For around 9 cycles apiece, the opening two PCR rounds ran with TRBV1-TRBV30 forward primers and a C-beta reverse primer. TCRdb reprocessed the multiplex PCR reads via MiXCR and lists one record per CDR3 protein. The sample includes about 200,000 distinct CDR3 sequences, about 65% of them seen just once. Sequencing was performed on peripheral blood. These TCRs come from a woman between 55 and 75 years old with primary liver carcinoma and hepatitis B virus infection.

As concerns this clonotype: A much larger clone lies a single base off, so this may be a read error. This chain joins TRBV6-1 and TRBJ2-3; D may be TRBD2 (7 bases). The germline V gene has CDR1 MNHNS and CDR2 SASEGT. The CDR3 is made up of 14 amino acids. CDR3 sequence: CASRESAGAPTQYF. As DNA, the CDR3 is TGTGCCAGCCGTGAGTCCGCGGGGGCCCCGACGCAGTATTTT.

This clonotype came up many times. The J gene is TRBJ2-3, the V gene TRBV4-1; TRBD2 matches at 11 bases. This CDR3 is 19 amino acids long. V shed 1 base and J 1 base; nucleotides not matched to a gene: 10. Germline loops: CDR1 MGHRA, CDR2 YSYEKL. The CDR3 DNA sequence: TGCGCCAGCAGCCAAGGAGTGCTAGCGGGAGGCCGGCGCACAGATACGCAGTATTTT. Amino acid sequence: CASSQGVLAGGRRTDTQYF.

Written as DNA, the CDR3 is TGTGCCAGCAGCCAAGGGGACAGGCGGGTCTACGAGCAGTACTTC. It yields the protein CASSQGDRRVYEQYF. This chain joins TRBV14 and TRBJ2-7; 8 bases align to TRBD1. The trim removed 1 base at V and 3 bases at J, leaving 5 bases unmatched. Germline CDR1 and CDR2: SGHDN and FVKESK. The CDR3 runs 15 residues.